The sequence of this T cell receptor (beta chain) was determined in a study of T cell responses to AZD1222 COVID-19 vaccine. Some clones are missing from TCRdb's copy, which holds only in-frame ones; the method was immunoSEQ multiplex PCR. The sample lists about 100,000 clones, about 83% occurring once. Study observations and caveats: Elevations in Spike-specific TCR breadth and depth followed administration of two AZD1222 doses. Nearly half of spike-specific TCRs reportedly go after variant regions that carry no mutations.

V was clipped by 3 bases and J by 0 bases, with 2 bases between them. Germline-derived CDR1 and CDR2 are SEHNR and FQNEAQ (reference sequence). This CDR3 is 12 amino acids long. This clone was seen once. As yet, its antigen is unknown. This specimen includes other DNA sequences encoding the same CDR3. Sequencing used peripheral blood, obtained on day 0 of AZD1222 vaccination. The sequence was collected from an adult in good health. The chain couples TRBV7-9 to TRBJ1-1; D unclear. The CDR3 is CASSLVNTEAFF. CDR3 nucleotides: TGTGCCAGCAGCTTGGTGAACACTGAAGCTTTCTTT.